This T cell receptor beta chain was obtained from a study of blood T cell repertoires in COVID-19. Study at large: PBMCs, B-cell-depleted T cells, or T cells provided the cDNA or gDNA that made up the material.

The CDR3 spans 15 residues. The germline CDR1 and CDR2 sequences are SGHTA and FQGNSA. Trimming pared 1 base from V and 3 bases from J, leaving 13 bases between. Assay used: immunoSEQ multiplex PCR; TCRdb lists only in-frame clones, some missing. The sample consists of tens of thousands of clones, roughly 87% of them appearing once. This chain uses TRBV7-2 with TRBJ2-7, with D maybe TRBD2 (6 bases). Sequencing was performed on peripheral blood. The clonotype comes from a human donor in a cohort sampled during active COVID-19. CDR3 region: CASSLGAGTVYEQYF. The CDR3 coding sequence is TGTGCCAGCAGCTTAGGGGCAGGGACTGTCTACGAGCAGTACTTC.